This T cell receptor beta chain was recovered during a study of blood T cell repertoires in COVID-19. Here immunoSEQ multiplex PCR was the method, and the copy in TCRdb shows in-frame clones only, minus some. The sample records 200,000 to 250,000 clones, around 87% being singletons. Looked up from germline, CDR1 is MNHEY and CDR2 is SVGAGI. CDR3 length: 14 residues. The J segment lost 1 base and the V segment lost 6 bases, leaving 2 bases of the junction unmatched. The TCR comes from a man between 25 and 39 years old who had been exposed to COVID-19. The sequencing input was PBMCs or T cells enriched from blood (not recorded which). This chain links TRBV6-5 with TRBJ1-1, with 10 bases that match TRBD1. CDR3 sequence (DNA): TGTGCCAGCAGCCGGGACAGGGGGAACACTGAAGCTTTCTTT. Its translation: CASSRDRGNTEAFF.